This entry lists 12 T cell receptor beta chains sequenced from one sample in a study of CD8 T cells in ankylosing spondylitis. In TCRdb, the 5' RACE reads were re-called with MiXCR into one record per CDR3 protein. Counted here are about 120,000 distinct CDR3 sequences, approximately 14% occurring once; the ten biggest clones make up 3%. Source material: blood, either unsorted or a sorted T cell fraction (not recorded which). These receptors were collected from a female donor with ankylosing spondylitis or in good health (not recorded which).

This clonotype has just a few counts. The chain links TRBV5-1 to TRBJ2-6; 9 bases are a match to TRBD1. The germline V gene has CDR1 SGHRS and CDR2 YFSETQ. V lost 4 bases to trimming and J lost 2 bases; unmatched junction nucleotides: 7. CDR3 length: 17 residues. The CDR3 region is CASSHRQGDPGANVLTF. Written as DNA, the CDR3 is TGCGCCAGCAGCCATCGACAGGGGGATCCTGGGGCCAACGTCCTGACTTTC.

V and J are TRBV12-3 or TRBV12-4 and TRBJ2-7; D is uncertain. The CDR3 consists of 14 residues. With 3 bases removed from V and 0 bases from J, the gap between germline ends came to 9 bases. The CDR3 is CASSFGPNSYEQYF. CDR3 DNA sequence: TGTGCCAGCAGTTTCGGGCCCAACTCCTACGAGCAGTACTTC.

CDR3 DNA: TGTGCCAGCAGTTACCAGACGCTAACAGGGGCTGGTAATGAAAAACTGTTTTTT. As protein: CASSYQTLTGAGNEKLFF. The rearrangement joins TRBV6-5 to TRBJ1-4; 7 bases are a match to TRBD1. Germline CDR1 MNHEY, CDR2 SVGAGI. Trimming removed 2 bases from V and 4 bases from J; junction bases left unmatched: 13. The CDR3 totals 18 residues.

The gene calls are TRBV20-1 and TRBJ2-2; 11 bases are a match to TRBD2. The trim removed 5 bases at V and 2 bases at J, leaving 7 bases unmatched. The CDR3 spans 16 residues. From germline, CDR1 is DFQATT and CDR2 SNEGSKA (reference sequence). The CDR3 DNA sequence: TGCAGTGCTCCCCTAGCGGGGGGCCCTAACACCGGGGAGCTGTTTTTT. Encoded protein: CSAPLAGGPNTGELFF.

The chain uses TRBV10-3 and TRBJ2-1, with 7 bases fitting TRBD2. Germline V CDR1 and CDR2: ENHRY, SYGVKD. The CDR3 is 14 residues long. After removal of 6 bases from V and 5 bases from J, the junction contained 7 bases not matched to a gene. This CDR3 is CAIRGGSDNNEQFF. The CDR3 DNA sequence: TGTGCCATCAGAGGCGGGAGCGACAACAATGAGCAGTTCTTC.

V gene TRBV7-2 combines with J gene TRBJ2-1, with 8 bases fitting TRBD1. The CDR3 covers 15 residues. CDR1 is SGHTA and CDR2 is FQGNSA in the germline V gene. J was trimmed by 8 bases and V by 6 bases; bases with no gene match: 12. The CDR3 loop is CASRRDRLFGDEQFF. DNA for the CDR3: TGTGCCAGCAGGAGGGACAGGCTCTTCGGCGATGAGCAGTTCTTC.

In this sample, this clonotype turned up a few times. V usage is TRBV6-1 and J usage is TRBJ1-5; TRBD1 matches at 9 bases. V was clipped by 6 bases and J by 4 bases; unmatched bases: 10. Germline V gene lookup returns CDR1 MNHNS and CDR2 SASEGT. This CDR3 contains 16 residues. The CDR3 nucleotides are TGTGCCAGCAGACCTCAGGACAGGGGACGGAATCAGCCCCAGCATTTT. It yields the protein CASRPQDRGRNQPQHF.

The table lists this clonotype with a few counts. The chain employs TRBV27 and TRBJ2-4, with D possibly being TRBD2 (5 bases). The V end was cut by 6 bases, the J end by 5 bases, with 14 bases between. Germline CDR1 MNHEY, CDR2 SMNVEV (reference sequence). The CDR3 loop spans 14 amino acids. CDR3 coding DNA: TGTGCCAGCAGGTCGCCGGGAACTCAAAACATTCAGTACTTC. Encoded protein: CASRSPGTQNIQYF.

This clonotype was found many times. This chain connects TRBV7-3 to TRBJ2-1, with 9 bases lining up with TRBD1. Trimming removed 2 bases from V and 8 bases from J; junction bases left unmatched: 7. The CDR3 is made up of 15 amino acids. CDR1 and CDR2 (germline): SGHTA, FQGTGA. The chain's CDR3 is CASSLEGTGLYEQFF. CDR3 nucleotide sequence: TGTGCCAGCAGCTTAGAAGGGACAGGGTTGTATGAGCAGTTCTTC.

This clonotype was detected many times. The J gene is TRBJ1-3, the V gene TRBV7-2; D remains unclear. Trimming took off 0 bases at V and 0 bases at J, with 15 bases between the two ends. CDR3 length: 18 residues. Germline-derived CDR1 and CDR2 are SGHTA and FQGNSA. Here the CDR3 DNA reads TGTGCCAGCAGCTTAGCGCTTCCCCGGTCCTCCTCTGGAAACACCATATATTTT. Translating it yields CASSLALPRSSSGNTIYF. The whole variable domain, remainder taken from reference TRBV7-2 and TRBJ1-3, is GAGVSQSPSNKVTEKGKDVELRCDPISGHTALYWYRQSLGQGLEFLIYFQGNSAPDKSGLPSDRFSAERTGGSVSTLTIQRTQQEDSAVYLCASSLALPRSSSGNTIYFGEGSWLTVV.

This clonotype was seen a few times. The chain uses TRBV12-3 or TRBV12-4 and TRBJ2-5, with D uncertain. The CDR3 is 12 amino acids. V was clipped by 6 bases and J by 5 bases, with 10 bases between them. The CDR3 spells CASSRLRETQYF. The CDR3 region has the DNA TGTGCCAGCAGCCGCCTCCGCGAGACCCAGTACTTC.

This chain joins TRBV2 and TRBJ2-5, with 10 bases matching TRBD2. V was clipped by 3 bases and J by 2 bases; unmatched bases: 3. CDR1 SNHLY and CDR2 FYNNEI come from the germline V gene. The CDR3 runs 15 residues. DNA for the CDR3: TGTGCCAGCAGTGATTCTAGCGGGGGACAAGAGACCCAGTACTTC. Its protein is CASSDSSGGQETQYF.